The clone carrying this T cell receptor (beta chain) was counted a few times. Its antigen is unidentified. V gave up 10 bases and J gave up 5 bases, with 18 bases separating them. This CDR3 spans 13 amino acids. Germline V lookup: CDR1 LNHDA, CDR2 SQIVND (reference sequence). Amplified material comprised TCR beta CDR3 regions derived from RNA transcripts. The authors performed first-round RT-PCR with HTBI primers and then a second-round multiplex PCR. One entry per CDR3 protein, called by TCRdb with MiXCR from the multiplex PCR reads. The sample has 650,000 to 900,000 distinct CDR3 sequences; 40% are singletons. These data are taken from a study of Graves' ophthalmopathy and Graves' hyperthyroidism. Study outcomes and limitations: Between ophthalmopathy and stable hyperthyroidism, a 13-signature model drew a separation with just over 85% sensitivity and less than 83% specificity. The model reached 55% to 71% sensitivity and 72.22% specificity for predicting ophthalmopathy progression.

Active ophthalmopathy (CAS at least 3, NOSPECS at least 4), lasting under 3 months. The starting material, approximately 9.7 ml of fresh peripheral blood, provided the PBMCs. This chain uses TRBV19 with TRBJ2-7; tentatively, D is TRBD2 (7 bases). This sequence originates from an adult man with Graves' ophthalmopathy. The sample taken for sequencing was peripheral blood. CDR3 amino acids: CATSVGGRDEQYF. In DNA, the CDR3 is TGTGCCACCTCGGTGGGGGGGCGCGACGAGCAGTACTTC.